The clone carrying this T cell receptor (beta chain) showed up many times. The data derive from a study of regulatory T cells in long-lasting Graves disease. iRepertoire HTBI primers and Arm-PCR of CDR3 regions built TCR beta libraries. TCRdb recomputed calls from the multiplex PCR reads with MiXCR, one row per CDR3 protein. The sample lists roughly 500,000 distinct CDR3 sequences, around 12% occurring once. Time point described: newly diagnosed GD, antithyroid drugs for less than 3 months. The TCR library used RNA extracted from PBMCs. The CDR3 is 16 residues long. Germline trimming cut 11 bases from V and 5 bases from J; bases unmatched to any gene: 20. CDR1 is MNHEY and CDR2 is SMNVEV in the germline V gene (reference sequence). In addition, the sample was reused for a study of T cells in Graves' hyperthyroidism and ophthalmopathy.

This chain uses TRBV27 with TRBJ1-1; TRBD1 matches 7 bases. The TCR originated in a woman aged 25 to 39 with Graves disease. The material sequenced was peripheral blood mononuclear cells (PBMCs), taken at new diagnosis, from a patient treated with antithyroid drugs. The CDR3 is CACAHRRGNRKTEAFF. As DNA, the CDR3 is TGTGCCTGCGCCCACCGCAGGGGGAATAGGAAGACTGAAGCTTTCTTT.